A single sample gave rise to the 32 T cell receptor beta chains below, sequenced in a study of CD8+ T cells in alopecia areata. Once RNA had been extracted, it was reverse transcribed into cDNA to act as the sequencing template. Method: immunoSEQ multiplex PCR; TCRdb's copy keeps in-frame clones and lacks some. Here the sample spans approximately 300,000 clones, roughly 50% being singletons. Treatment denoted: oral pan-JAK inhibitor, 5-10 mg twice daily. The sample was CD4+ T cells sorted from blood, taken at week 24, from a patient treated with tofacitinib. Receptors were obtained from a human donor with alopecia areata.

This chain connects TRBV9 to TRBJ1-5; no firm D call. Germline CDR1 and CDR2: SGDLS and YYNGEE. The CDR3 runs to 16 residues. V was shortened by 2 bases and J by 4 bases, with 16 bases between the two germline ends. Written as DNA, the CDR3 is TGTGCCAGCAGCGTGTCACAAGCCCCCCCAAATCAGCCCCAGCATTTT. The encoded protein is CASSVSQAPPNQPQHF.

The chain links TRBV5-1 to TRBJ2-1; 10 bases are shared with TRBD1. V lost 0 bases to trimming and J lost 6 bases; unmatched junction nucleotides: 6. The CDR3 runs to 16 residues. Germline lookup yields CDR1 SGHRS and CDR2 YFSETQ. The CDR3 loop reads CASSLDSGTGVNEQFF. The CDR3 nucleotides read TGCGCCAGCAGCTTGGATAGTGGGACAGGGGTCAATGAGCAGTTCTTC.

This clone appeared a few times. The chain joins TRBV7-9 to TRBJ2-7; D is perhaps TRBD1 or TRBD2 (5 bases each). In germline, CDR1 is SEHNR, CDR2 FQNEAQ (reference sequence). The CDR3 contains 15 residues. Trimming shortened V by 1 base and J by 3 bases, and 13 bases separated the two germline ends. CDR3 nucleotides: TGTGCCAGCAGCTTAGTTGGGGGTTCTGACTACGAGCAGTACTTC. This gives the protein CASSLVGGSDYEQYF.

This clone has just a few counts. The V call is TRBV10-3, the J call TRBJ1-1; 9 bases match TRBD1. The germline CDR1 and CDR2 sequences are ENHRY and SYGVKD. Trimming cost V 7 bases and J 7 bases; bases outside gene matches: 10. The CDR3 has 14 residues. CDR3: CAIKRGTGTGEAFF. CDR3 coding DNA: TGTGCCATCAAGAGAGGGACAGGGACTGGTGAAGCTTTCTTT.

As concerns this clone: The same CDR3 can be traced to other DNA sequences in this sample. The J gene is TRBJ1-1, the V gene TRBV6-5; D is ambiguous. The germline V gene encodes CDR1 MNHEY and CDR2 SVGAGI. The CDR3 totals 14 residues. V dropped 0 bases and J dropped 1 base, with 6 bases sitting between them. In DNA form, the CDR3 reads TGTGCCAGCAGTTACTCTGGCGGGAACACTGAAGCTTTCTTT. Translated, it gives CASSYSGGNTEAFF.

The rearrangement uses TRBV6-6 and TRBJ2-7, with unresolved D. Per germline, CDR1 MNHNY and CDR2 SVGAGI (reference sequence). V lost 2 bases, J lost 2 bases, and 7 bases lay in between. The CDR3 is made up of 13 amino acids. The CDR3 nucleotides are TGTGCCAGCAGTTACGAGGAAGCCTACGAGCAGTACTTC. This codes for CASSYEEAYEQYF.

This clone was observed a few times. V usage is TRBV2 and J usage is TRBJ2-1; no reliable D call. CDR1 and CDR2 (germline): SNHLY, FYNNEI. This CDR3 has 12 residues. Deletions cut 7 bases from V and 10 bases from J, with 14 bases between. The CDR3 sequence is CASTVYFGEQFF. The CDR3 region has the DNA TGTGCCAGCACTGTCTATTTCGGGGAGCAGTTCTTC.

This sequence joins TRBV10-3 and TRBJ1-1; TRBD1 might be the D (6 bases). CDR1 and CDR2 from the germline V gene are ENHRY and SYGVKD. The V and J ends lost 0 bases and 4 bases respectively, with 6 bases between them. There are 13 residues in the CDR3. The CDR3 nucleotides read TGTGCCATCAGTGAGTCAGGGGGCACTGAAGCTTTCTTT. It is translated as CAISESGGTEAFF.

This sequence joins TRBV7-8 and TRBJ2-2; TRBD1 agrees at 7 bases. This CDR3 has 16 amino acids. CDR1 is SGHVS and CDR2 is FQNEAQ in the germline V gene. J gave up 4 bases and V 3 bases, and 8 bases lay outside the gene matches. CDR3 nucleotide sequence: TGTGCCAGCAGCTTCTCCGGGACAGTCGGCACCGGGGAGCTGTTTTTT. It translates to CASSFSGTVGTGELFF.

This clone was found a few times. The chain joins TRBV7-2 to TRBJ1-4; D is uncertain. The CDR3 is 12 amino acids. The V gene's germline CDR1 is SGHTA and CDR2 FQGNSA. V was clipped by 5 bases and J by 3 bases, with 4 bases between them. The CDR3 here is CASSPSNEKLFF. The CDR3 coding sequence is TGTGCCAGCAGCCCCTCTAATGAAAAACTGTTTTTT.

This chain links TRBV18 with TRBJ2-1, with D perhaps matching TRBD2 (5 bases). CDR3 length: 14 amino acids. With 2 bases removed from V and 7 bases from J, the gap between germline ends came to 12 bases. From germline, CDR1 is KGHSH and CDR2 LQKENI. The CDR3 region is CASSPVGVRNEQFF. Written as DNA, the CDR3 is TGTGCCAGCTCACCAGTCGGGGTTAGGAATGAGCAGTTCTTC.

The V call is TRBV5-1, the J call TRBJ2-3; D is unclear. The CDR3 is 16 residues long. The germline gives CDR1 SGHRS, CDR2 YFSETQ. Trimming removed 0 bases at V and 0 bases at J, with 11 bases between. Here the CDR3 DNA reads TGCGCCAGCAGCTTGGTTATGGATCTTAGCACAGATACGCAGTATTTT. The encoded protein is CASSLVMDLSTDTQYF.

The chain is built from TRBV5-6 and TRBJ2-7; 11 bases fit TRBD1. The trim removed 3 bases at V and 6 bases at J, leaving 5 bases unmatched. Germline-derived CDR1 and CDR2 are SGHDT and YYEEEE. This CDR3 is built from 14 residues. DNA of the CDR3: TGTGCCAGCAGCTCCTCGGACAGGGGGCGCGAGCAGTACTTC. Translated, it gives CASSSSDRGREQYF.

As to this clone: The junction shows a germline mismatch at one end, possibly a read error. This chain links TRBV25-1 with TRBJ2-2; D possibly corresponds to TRBD2 (6 bases). The CDR3 has 17 residues. Germline assignment: CDR1 MGHDK and CDR2 SYGVNS. The CDR3 DNA is TGTGCCAGCAGTGAATCCCCACTAGGAGGGAACAGCGGGGAGCTGTTTTTT. As protein: CASSESPLGGNSGELFF.

A few counts support this clone. J is TRBJ2-1 and V is TRBV16; no reliable D call. The germline V and J ends were trimmed by 2 bases and 5 bases, with 10 bases remaining between them. This CDR3 contains 14 residues. Germline V gene sequence: CDR1 KGHSY, CDR2 FQNENV. The CDR3 DNA reads as TGTGCCAGCAGCCAAGGGATAATTAACAATGAGCAGTTCTTC. Protein: CASSQGIINNEQFF.

V gene TRBV9 combines with J gene TRBJ2-2; the match to TRBD1 covers 9 bases. J gave up 3 bases and V 4 bases, and 1 base lay outside the gene matches. The V gene's germline CDR1 is SGDLS and CDR2 YYNGEE. CDR3 length equals 14 residues. The CDR3 region is CASSRTGDTGELFF. The CDR3 coding sequence is TGTGCCAGCAGCCGGACAGGGGACACCGGGGAGCTGTTTTTT.

The chain has TRBV27 and TRBJ2-7, with TRBD1 as a possible D gene (6 bases). The CDR3 has 16 residues. V shed 3 bases and J shed 2 bases, with 17 bases lying between them. CDR1 MNHEY and CDR2 SMNVEV come from the germline V gene (reference sequence). CDR3 region: CASSFGTGQVTYEQYF. DNA of the CDR3: TGTGCCAGCAGTTTCGGTACAGGGCAGGTAACCTACGAGCAGTACTTC.

J is TRBJ2-1 and V is TRBV4-2, with 12 nucleotides matching TRBD2. The CDR3 is 15 residues long. Germline V CDR1 and CDR2: LGHNA, YNFKEQ. V was clipped by 4 bases and J by 5 bases; unmatched bases: 3. CDR3 sequence (DNA): TGTGCCAGCAGCCTTGGACTAGCGGGAAACAATGAGCAGTTCTTC. Its translation: CASSLGLAGNNEQFF.

The chain links TRBV11-2 to TRBJ1-1, with TRBD1 matching over 9 bases. The CDR3 consists of 15 residues. The germline V gene encodes CDR1 SGHAT and CDR2 FQNNGV. V shed 0 bases, J shed 1 base, and the junction held 0 bases outside the gene matches. The CDR3 coding sequence is TGTGCCAGCAGCTTAGAGGACAGGGGGAACACTGAAGCTTTCTTT. Residues: CASSLEDRGNTEAFF.

The genes are TRBV7-9 and TRBJ2-3; D ambiguous. This CDR3 region has 14 residues. Germline CDR1 SEHNR, CDR2 FQNEAQ (reference sequence). V lost 1 base, J lost 0 bases, and 5 bases lay in between. The CDR3 reads CASSLEYSTDTQYF. CDR3 sequence (DNA): TGTGCCAGCAGCTTAGAATATAGCACAGATACGCAGTATTTT.

The chain joins TRBV19 to TRBJ2-7; possibly TRBD2 for D (7 bases). The CDR3 covers 16 residues. Germline V gene lookup returns CDR1 LNHDA and CDR2 SQIVND (reference sequence). V was shortened by 5 bases and J by 5 bases, with 22 bases between the two germline ends. The CDR3 sequence is CASSARGAQGSDEQYF. In DNA form, the CDR3 reads TGTGCCAGTAGTGCCCGGGGGGCGCAAGGGAGCGACGAGCAGTACTTC.

The chain employs TRBV27 and TRBJ2-7, with D possibly TRBD1 on 6 matching bases. The CDR3 has 14 amino acids. V lost 5 bases, J lost 3 bases, and 14 bases lay in between. Germline lookup yields CDR1 MNHEY and CDR2 SMNVEV (reference sequence). For the CDR3, the DNA is TGTGCCAGCAGTCCATCGACAGGACTCTACGAGCAGTACTTC. This encodes CASSPSTGLYEQYF.

This clone was counted a few times. This chain uses TRBV5-1 with TRBJ2-7; possible D gene TRBD1, 7 bases. CDR1 is SGHRS and CDR2 is YFSETQ in the germline V gene. The CDR3 totals 15 residues. Trimming removed 4 bases from V and 0 bases from J, with 14 bases in between. The CDR3 bases are TGCGCCAGCAGCGCCGGACAGGAGGGCTCCTACGAGCAGTACTTC. As protein: CASSAGQEGSYEQYF.

CDR3 sequence (DNA): TGTGCCAGCAGTTACATTGGCACTGAAGCTTTCTTT. This translates into CASSYIGTEAFF. This chain uses TRBV6-6 with TRBJ1-1; D not certain. The CDR3 spans 12 residues. V was clipped by 2 bases and J by 4 bases, with 5 bases between them. Germline V lookup: CDR1 MNHNY, CDR2 SVGAGI (reference sequence).

The rearrangement uses TRBV28 and TRBJ2-7, with a weak D call TRBD2 (5 bases). The V gene lost 5 bases and the J gene lost 5 bases, with 19 bases spanning the gap. The CDR3 has 15 residues. Germline V gives CDR1 MDHEN, CDR2 SYDVKM. The CDR3 DNA reads as TGTGCCAGCAGTCCAACTCGTGACCCGGAGGACGAGCAGTACTTC. Encoded protein: CASSPTRDPEDEQYF.

This clone was observed a few times. The V gene is TRBV5-1, the J gene TRBJ2-2, with 7 bases that match TRBD2. Germline lookup yields CDR1 SGHRS and CDR2 YFSETQ. With V trimmed by 6 bases and J by 4 bases, 12 bases remained unmatched. The CDR3 is 16 residues long. CDR3 in DNA: TGCGCCAGCACCTTAGCAGGGACTATCCGCACCGGGGAGCTGTTTTTT. Amino acids: CASTLAGTIRTGELFF.

The genes are TRBV7-2 and TRBJ2-5, with 9 bases aligning to TRBD2. Germline assignment: CDR1 SGHTA and CDR2 FQGNSA. V lost 4 bases and J lost 2; bases outside the gene matches: 11. The CDR3 is 17 amino acids. CDR3 in DNA: TGTGCCAGCAGCTCGGACGGCGGGGGGGCCGGTCAAGAGACCCAGTACTTC. Translating it yields CASSSDGGGAGQETQYF. The whole variable domain, remainder taken from reference TRBV7-2 and TRBJ2-5, is GAGVSQSPSNKVTEKGKDVELRCDPISGHTALYWYRQSLGQGLEFLIYFQGNSAPDKSGLPSDRFSAERTGGSVSTLTIQRTQQEDSAVYLCASSSDGGGAGQETQYFGPGTRLLVL.

Only a few counts were recorded for this clone. This chain uses TRBV30 with TRBJ1-2; perhaps TRBD1 as D (5 bases). The germline gives CDR1 GTSNPN, CDR2 SVGIG (reference sequence). The V gene lost 5 bases and the J gene lost 8 bases, with 12 bases spanning the gap. The CDR3 totals 11 residues. For the CDR3, the DNA is TGTGCCTGGCAAGGGGTAGGCGGCTACACCTTC. The encoded protein is CAWQGVGGYTF.

This clone was found a few times. The chain has TRBV29-1 and TRBJ1-2; TRBD1 matches 11 bases. With V trimmed by 0 bases and J by 5 bases, 8 bases remained unmatched. This CDR3 has 16 amino acids. CDR1 is SQVTM and CDR2 is ANQGSEA in the germline V gene. CDR3 nucleotides: TGCAGCGTTGAAGATCGGGGGACAGGGGGTGATTATGGCTACACCTTC. Amino acids: CSVEDRGTGGDYGYTF.

This clone was counted a few times. The J gene is TRBJ1-1, the V gene TRBV30; D ambiguous. CDR3 length: 11 residues. Looked up from germline, CDR1 is GTSNPN and CDR2 is SVGIG (reference sequence). In DNA form, the CDR3 reads TGTGCGGGGATTAACGGGGTTGAAGCTTTCTTT. Its protein product is CAGINGVEAFF.

This chain joins TRBV7-9 and TRBJ2-3; the D is unclear. V lost 3 bases to trimming and J lost 3 bases, with 13 bases between them. The CDR3 has 15 amino acids. Germline V gives CDR1 SEHNR, CDR2 FQNEAQ (reference sequence). CDR3 DNA sequence: TGTGCCAGCAGCTTCCAATCGGGTGGAACAGATACGCAGTATTTT. Amino acid sequence: CASSFQSGGTDTQYF.

The chain employs TRBV18 and TRBJ2-7; D not resolved. From germline, CDR1 is KGHSH and CDR2 LQKENI. The CDR3 has 18 amino acids. V was trimmed by 0 bases and J by 2 bases, leaving 20 bases between them. The CDR3 DNA reads TGTGCCAGCTCACCACCGGATTATGGCAGGAGCATTACCTACGAGCAGTACTTC. Translation: CASSPPDYGRSITYEQYF. Full variable domain (missing parts from reference TRBV18 and TRBJ2-7): NAGVMQNPRHLVRRRGQEARLRCSPMKGHSHVYWYRQLPEEGLKFMVYLQKENIIDESGMPKERFSAEFPKEGPSILRIQQVVRGDSAAYFCASSPPDYGRSITYEQYFGPGTRLTVT.